These 9 T cell receptor beta chains were sequenced from one sample in a study of shared clonotypes between healthy human individuals. Repertoires were generated with immunoSEQ multiplex PCR, while TCRdb's copy carries only in-frame clones and drops some. The sample contains about 1.9 million clones, just over 90% of which appear only once. It was CD45RO-negative cells, positively selected for CCR7, that made up naive CD8 cells, with terminally differentiated effector memory CD45RA+ cells excluded. The material sequenced was naive CD8+ T cells from PBMCs. These receptors were taken from a man younger than 35 in good health. Some clones in this sample may be carry-over from other donors' samples.

The chain couples TRBV11-2 to TRBJ2-1; D call uncertain. The germline V gene has CDR1 SGHAT and CDR2 FQNNGV. The CDR3 extends over 19 amino acids. The V end was cut by 1 base, the J end by 1 base, with 20 bases between. The CDR3 coding sequence is TGTGCCAGCAGCTTAGGCCCTCGGGCGACTGTAGGGTCCTACAATGAGCAGTTCTTC. This translates into CASSLGPRATVGSYNEQFF.

V and J are TRBV7-9 and TRBJ1-1, with a tentative D call TRBD1 (5 bases). The CDR3 is made up of 14 amino acids. Per the germline V gene, CDR1 is SEHNR and CDR2 is FQNEAQ (reference sequence). V lost 2 bases and J lost 3, with 10 bases in between. The CDR3 coding sequence is TGTGCCAGCAGCTTAATGGTAGGGGACACTGAAGCTTTCTTT. This translates into CASSLMVGDTEAFF.

The chain has TRBV27 and TRBJ1-1; a weak D match, TRBD1 (6 bases). V lost 1 base and J lost 0, with 15 bases in between. Looked up from germline, CDR1 is MNHEY and CDR2 is SMNVEV (reference sequence). CDR3 size: 17 residues. CDR3 DNA sequence: TGTGCCAGCAGTTTATGGGGGGCGGGGATACTGAACACTGAAGCTTTCTTT. Its protein is CASSLWGAGILNTEAFF.

This chain uses TRBV7-9 with TRBJ2-1; D call uncertain. V shed 2 bases and J shed 3 bases, with 14 bases lying between them. The germline gives CDR1 SEHNR, CDR2 FQNEAQ (reference sequence). The CDR3 is 16 residues long. In DNA form, the CDR3 reads TGTGCCAGCAGCTTATTAGGCGGAACTCTCTACAATGAGCAGTTCTTC. Translating it yields CASSLLGGTLYNEQFF.

V is TRBV7-9 and J is TRBJ2-7; a weak D match, TRBD1 (5 bases). V lost 5 bases and J 3 bases, leaving 17 bases between the germline ends. The CDR3 totals 15 residues. Germline V gene data show CDR1 as SEHNR and CDR2 as FQNEAQ (reference sequence). The CDR3 coding sequence is TGTGCCAGCAGCCGATTTGGGGCTACAAACTACGAGCAGTACTTC. Its translation is CASSRFGATNYEQYF.

The gene calls are TRBV27 and TRBJ1-4; weak D call: TRBD1 (5 bases). CDR3 length: 16 amino acids. The germline V and J ends were trimmed by 2 bases and 8 bases, with 18 bases remaining between them. CDR1 is MNHEY and CDR2 is SMNVEV in the germline V gene (reference sequence). DNA of the CDR3: TGTGCCAGCAGTTTAGCCCTCCAGGGTGTACAGGAAAAACTGTTTTTT. This translates into CASSLALQGVQEKLFF. The variable domain in full, completed from reference TRBV27 and TRBJ1-4, reads EAQVTQNPRYLITVTGKKLTVTCSQNMNHEYMSWYRQDPGLGLRQIYYSMNVEVTDKGDVPEGYKVSRKEKRNFPLILESPSPNQTSLYFCASSLALQGVQEKLFFGSGTQLSVL.

The chain's CDR3 is CASSGRLATSTDTQYF. CDR3 DNA: TGTGCCAGCAGTGGTCGACTAGCGACTAGCACAGATACGCAGTATTTT. The chain has TRBV2 and TRBJ2-3, with 8 bases aligning to TRBD2. CDR1 and CDR2 (germline): SNHLY, FYNNEI. There are 16 residues in the CDR3. V shed 4 bases, J shed 0 bases, and the junction held 6 bases outside the gene matches. The variable domain in full, with the rest retrieved from reference TRBV2 and TRBJ2-3, is EPEVTQTPSHQVTQMGQEVILRCVPISNHLYFYWYRQILGQKVEFLVSFYNNEISEKSEIFDDQFSVERPDGSNFTLKIRSTKLEDSAMYFCASSGRLATSTDTQYFGPGTRLTVL.

J is TRBJ2-1 and V is TRBV29-1; D is perhaps TRBD2 (6 bases). V lost 0 bases, J lost 3 bases, and 12 bases lay in between. Per germline, CDR1 SQVTM and CDR2 ANQGSEA. The CDR3 extends over 15 amino acids. CDR3 sequence reads: CSVEDRTEGYNEQFF. The CDR3 DNA follows: TGCAGCGTTGAAGACCGGACGGAGGGCTACAATGAGCAGTTCTTC.

This clone was detected once. The chain recombines TRBV7-9 with TRBJ2-3; D gene uncertain. Germline CDR1 and CDR2: SEHNR and FQNEAQ (reference sequence). V was trimmed by 10 bases and J by 0 bases, leaving 20 bases between them. CDR3 length: 16 residues. CDR3 in DNA: TGTGCCACCCCAGGCCGTTTTAGAGCTAGCACAGATACGCAGTATTTT. Amino acids: CATPGRFRASTDTQYF.